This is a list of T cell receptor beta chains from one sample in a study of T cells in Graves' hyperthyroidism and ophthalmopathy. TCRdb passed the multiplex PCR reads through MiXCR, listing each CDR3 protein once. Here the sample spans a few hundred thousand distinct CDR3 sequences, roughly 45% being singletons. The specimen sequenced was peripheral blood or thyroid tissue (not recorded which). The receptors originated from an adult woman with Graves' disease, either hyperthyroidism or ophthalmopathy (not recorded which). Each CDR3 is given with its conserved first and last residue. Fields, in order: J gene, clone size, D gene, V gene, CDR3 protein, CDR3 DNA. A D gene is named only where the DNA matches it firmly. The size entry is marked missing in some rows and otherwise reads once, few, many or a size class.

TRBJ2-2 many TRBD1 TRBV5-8 CASSRPGQGSGELFF TGTGCCAGCAGCCGTCCAGGACAGGGTTCCGGGGAGCTGTTTTTT
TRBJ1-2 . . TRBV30 CALRAIGRLYGYTF TGTGCCTTACGAGCCATCGGGCGATTGTATGGCTACACCTTC
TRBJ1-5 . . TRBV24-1 CATSDDLEPQHF TGTGCCACCAGTGACGATTTGGAGCCCCAGCATTTT
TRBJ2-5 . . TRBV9 CASSMTGTFQETQYF TGTGCCAGCAGCATGACTGGGACTTTCCAAGAGACCCAGTACTTC
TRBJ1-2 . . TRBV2 CASLGMEDGYTF TGTGCCAGCTTGGGTATGGAGGATGGCTACACCTTC
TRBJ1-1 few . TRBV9 CASSVEGWTEAFF TGTGCCAGCAGCGTGGAGGGGTGGACTGAAGCTTTCTTT
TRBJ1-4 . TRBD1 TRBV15 CATSTGGSGREKLFF TGTGCCACCAGCACAGGGGGATCGGGGAGAGAAAAACTGTTTTTT
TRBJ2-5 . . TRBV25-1 CASSGPGSRETQYF TGTGCCAGCAGTGGTCCGGGGAGTCGGGAGACCCAGTACTTC
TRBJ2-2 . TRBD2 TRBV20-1 CSARDLAGLPNTGELFF TGCAGTGCTAGAGATCTAGCGGGCCTGCCGAACACCGGGGAGCTGTTTTTT
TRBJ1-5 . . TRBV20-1 CSARGQPQHF TGCAGTGCTAGAGGTCAGCCCCAGCATTTT
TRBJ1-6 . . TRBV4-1 CASSRFVRLFPNGNSPLHF TGCGCCAGCAGTCGGTTCGTTCGGTTGTTCCCTAATGGTAATTCACCCCTCCACTTT
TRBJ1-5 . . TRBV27 CASSLVAGFSNQPQHF TGTGCCAGCAGTTTGGTTGCAGGGTTTAGCAATCAGCCCCAGCATTTT
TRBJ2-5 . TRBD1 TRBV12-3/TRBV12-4 CASSPGQQQETQYF TGTGCCAGCAGCCCGGGACAGCAGCAAGAGACCCAGTACTTC
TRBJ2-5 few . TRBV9 CASSVGPEETQYF TGTGCCAGCAGCGTAGGGCCCGAAGAGACCCAGTACTTC
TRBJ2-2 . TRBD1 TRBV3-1 CASSPMWTGTGELFF TGTGCCAGCAGCCCAATGTGGACAGGGACCGGGGAGCTGTTTTTT
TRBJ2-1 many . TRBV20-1 CSARRFTAGQFF TGCAGTGCTAGAAGATTTACAGCAGGGCAGTTCTTC
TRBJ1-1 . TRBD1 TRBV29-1 CSYGLTGGTEAFF TGCAGCTATGGTCTCACAGGGGGCACTGAAGCTTTCTTT
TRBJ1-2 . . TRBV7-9 CASSLRRTDGYTF TGTGCCAGCAGCTTGAGGCGAACAGATGGCTACACCTTC
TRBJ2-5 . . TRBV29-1 CSSALGGYQETQYF TGCAGCTCCGCCTTAGGGGGATACCAAGAGACCCAGTACTTC
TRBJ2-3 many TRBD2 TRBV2 CASSDLGLAGDTDTQYF TGTGCCAGCAGTGACCTTGGACTAGCGGGAGACACAGATACGCAGTATTTT
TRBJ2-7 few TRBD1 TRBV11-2 CASSVAPGTGVGEQYF TGTGCCAGCAGCGTCGCCCCAGGGACAGGGGTGGGGGAGCAGTACTTC
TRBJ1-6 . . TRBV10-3 CAIGKDSNQPLHF TGTGCCATCGGTAAGGATAGCAATCAGCCCCTCCACTTT
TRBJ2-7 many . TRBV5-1 CASSLPGDDEQYF TGCGCCAGCAGCTTGCCAGGGGACGACGAGCAGTACTTC
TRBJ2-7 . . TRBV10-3 CAISESTGSYEQYF TGTGCCATCAGTGAGTCGACAGGTTCTTACGAGCAGTACTTC
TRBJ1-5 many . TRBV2 CASSERRRGGQPQHF TGTGCCAGCAGTGAGAGGCGGAGGGGCGGTCAGCCCCAGCATTTT
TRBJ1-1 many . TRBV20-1 CSARDTAGARNTEAFF TGCAGTGCTAGAGATACGGCAGGGGCTAGGAACACTGAAGCTTTCTTT
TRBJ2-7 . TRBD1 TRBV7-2 CASSRGRDRNYEQNF TGTGCCAGCAGCCGGGGCCGGGACAGGAACTACGAGCAGAACTTC
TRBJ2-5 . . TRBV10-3 CAISAYPGTGHSNQPQYF TGTGCCATCAGTGCCTATCCCGGGACTGGCCATAGCAATCAGCCCCAGTACTTC
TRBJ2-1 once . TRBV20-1 CSARERLNSYNEQFF TGCAGTGCTAGGGAAAGGTTAAACTCCTACAATGAGCAGTTCTTC
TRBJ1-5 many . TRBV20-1 CSARDKYSNQPQHF TGCAGTGCTAGAGACAAGTATAGCAATCAGCCCCAGCATTTT
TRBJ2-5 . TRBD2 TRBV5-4 CASSLAGGQVWTQYF TGTGCCAGCAGCTTGGCGGGGGGTCAAGTATGGACCCAGTACTTC
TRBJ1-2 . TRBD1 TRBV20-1 CSARDRTGFGGYTF TGCAGTGCTAGAGACCGGACAGGGTTTGGTGGCTACACCTTC
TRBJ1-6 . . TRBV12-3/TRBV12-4 CASRALGRLHF TGTGCCAGCAGGGCCCTGGGACGCCTCCACTTT
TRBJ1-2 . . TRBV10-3 CAISVDSPLNYGYTF TGTGCCATCAGTGTAGACAGTCCCCTAAACTATGGCTACACCTTC
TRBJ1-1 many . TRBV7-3 CASSLLGGKNTEAFF TGTGCCAGCAGCTTACTGGGGGGCAAGAACACTGAAGCTTTCTTT
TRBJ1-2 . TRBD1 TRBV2 CASSQLVLGQGAFGYTF TGTGCCAGCAGCCAACTGGTTCTGGGACAGGGGGCATTTGGCTACACCTTC
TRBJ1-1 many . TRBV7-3 CASSKDRNTEAFF TGTGCCAGCAGCAAAGACAGGAACACTGAAGCTTTCTTT
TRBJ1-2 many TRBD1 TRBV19 CASSTLGQQSGYTF TGTGCCAGTAGTACGCTGGGACAGCAGAGCGGCTACACCTTC
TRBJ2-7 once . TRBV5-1 CASSLGNTGGNEQYF TGCGCCAGCAGCCTGGGGAACACTGGTGGGAACGAGCAGTACTTC
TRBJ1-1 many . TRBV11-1 CASSLARGQGTNTEAFF TGTGCCAGCAGCTTAGCGAGGGGCCAGGGGACGAACACTGAAGCTTTCTTT
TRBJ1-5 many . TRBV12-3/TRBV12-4 CASTTRGDSNQPQHF TGTGCCAGCACCACCCGGGGAGATAGCAATCAGCCCCAGCATTTT
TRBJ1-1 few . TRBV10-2 CASSGPLRAQLGVPDRSTEAFF TGCGCCAGCAGCGGCCCATTGAGGGCTCAACTCGGGGTACCCGACCGGTCGACTGAAGCTTTCTTT
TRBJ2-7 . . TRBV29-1 CSVERGYGTYEQYF TGCAGCGTTGAAAGGGGGTATGGGACCTACGAGCAGTACTTC
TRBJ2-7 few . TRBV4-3 CASSQSLKRGEQYF TGCGCCAGCAGCCAATCTCTAAAACGTGGCGAGCAGTACTTC
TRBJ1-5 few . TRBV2 CASSVRQGVVQPQHF TGTGCCAGCAGTGTACGGCAGGGCGTCGTCCAGCCCCAGCATTTT